A selection of T cell receptor beta chains follows, all from one sample in a study of T cell repertoires and HLA-DP antigens. Their recognized antigens are unknown. Assay used: immunoSEQ multiplex PCR; TCRdb lists only in-frame clones, some missing. Of some 120,000 clones in the sample, nearly 95% were seen once. The specimen was CD4+ T cells from PBMCs. The source is a woman between 18 and 29 years old in good health and CMV-seronegative. Both conserved end residues are part of each CDR3. Each record gives: CDR3 protein, V gene.

CASSYQPGQGWTEAFF,TRBV6-5
CASSLSWSRSGSPLHF,TRBV27
CASSITSGSYNEQFF,TRBV7-3
CASSLYGTGVEDTQYF,TRBV5-6
CASSQLSGGVPRDTQYF,TRBV4-2
CASSLTQGGQPQHF,TRBV28
CASRPRPETYNEQFF,TRBV5-1
CASSSKDTQYF,TRBV7-3
CASSPPNYGYTF,TRBV6-1
CASSAKGYNEQFF,TRBV6-1
CASSYYASGANVLTF,TRBV6-5
CASSSTGNTEAFF,TRBV7-2
CASSLTSGGENF,TRBV7-2
CASSVESTDTQYF,TRBV7-2
CASSFVQGGTDTQYF,TRBV5-5
CASSSGPAGGPYEQYF,TRBV5-1
CASSLSRDTNYGYTF,TRBV4-1
CASSQAPRTDTQYF,TRBV4-3
CASSLSRALGYTF,TRBV28
CASSLRVITPILHF,TRBV7-8
CAWSVRGGRDSGNTIYF,TRBV30
CASSETAGETGNTIYF,TRBV6-1
CASGRDRPRATNEKLFF,TRBV2
CASSPTWDRPNYTF,TRBV28
CASSFLGQGAYEQYF,TRBV28
CASSYSTGRYGYTF,TRBV6-5
CASSPLVRGKVGELFF,TRBV7-7
CASSLAYSNTGELFF,TRBV7-7
CASSEAAPGKQFF,TRBV2
CASRGPSRGALGGYTF,TRBV4-2
CATSRGNRDRSSYEQYF,TRBV15
CASSSSGGRNGELFF,TRBV28
CASSPGRGYIAFF,TRBV7-2
CASSSGLAGSTDTQYF,TRBV5-4
CAWRFGGLTGELFF,TRBV30
CASSTSGGFSYEQYF,TRBV28
CASSLKGEGLAGVSGSYEQYF,TRBV7-8
CASSPGQANVLTF,TRBV18
CASSPTGGEETQYF,TRBV18
CASSQKQGYHVSGYTF,TRBV7-2
CASVVGRNYGYTF,TRBV6-6
CASSYPSAALFWYF,TRBV7-2
CASSLVVQGADGYTF,TRBV5-4
CASSFTASGNTIYF,TRBV7-2